The 15 T cell receptor beta chains in this list originate from one sample, sequenced in a study of spatial heterogeneity in lung cancer. Time point reported: blood at routine non-recurrence follow-up after resection. TCRdb fed the 5' RACE reads into MiXCR, producing one record per CDR3 protein. The sample has 15,000 to 20,000 distinct CDR3 sequences, more than 8% seen once; the top ten hold 35% to 40%. The source material was PBMCs, sampled at follow-up. These receptors all stem from a female donor with early-stage non-small cell lung cancer.

The sample holds many counts of this clonotype. The rearrangement joins TRBV10-3 to TRBJ2-7; possibly TRBD1 for D (5 bases). The CDR3 is made up of 13 amino acids. Germline V gene lookup returns CDR1 ENHRY and CDR2 SYGVKD. V shed 3 bases and J shed 3 bases, with 9 bases lying between them. The CDR3 DNA sequence: TGTGCCATCAGTGAAGGGGCTAACTACGAGCAGTACTTC. This encodes CAISEGANYEQYF.

The CDR3: CASSPGAGGYEQYF. The CDR3 DNA follows: TGCGCCAGCAGCCCGGGGGCAGGGGGCTACGAGCAGTACTTC. The genes are TRBV5-1 and TRBJ2-7; possibly TRBD1 for D (7 bases). Per germline, CDR1 SGHRS and CDR2 YFSETQ. The CDR3 runs to 14 residues. The V and J ends lost 4 bases and 3 bases respectively, with 14 bases between them.

The sample holds many counts of this clonotype. The chain employs TRBV5-4 and TRBJ2-7; a weak D match, TRBD1 (5 bases). CDR3 length: 12 amino acids. Trimming shortened V by 4 bases and J by 4 bases, and 9 bases separated the two germline ends. The germline CDR1 and CDR2 sequences are SGHNT and YYREEE (reference sequence). The CDR3 region is CASSHPGYEQYF. The CDR3 DNA is TGTGCCAGCAGCCACCCAGGGTACGAGCAGTACTTC.

This clonotype was picked up many times. This CDR3 is CASREWGSSGANVLTF. CDR3 nucleotides: TGTGCCAGCAGGGAGTGGGGTAGCTCTGGGGCCAACGTCCTGACTTTC. This sequence joins TRBV6-6 and TRBJ2-6; no reliable D call. Between the trimmed V and J ends, which lost 6 bases and 0 bases, there was a span of 12 bases. Germline-derived CDR1 and CDR2 are MNHNY and SVGAGI (reference sequence). The CDR3 sequence is 16 residues long.

The chain uses TRBV20-1 and TRBJ2-1; TRBD2 matches 9 bases. Germline V gives CDR1 DFQATT, CDR2 SNEGSKA (reference sequence). This CDR3 spans 16 amino acids. V lost 6 bases to trimming and J lost 4 bases; unmatched junction nucleotides: 13. The CDR3 is CSAKTLAGERYNEQFF. The DNA for the CDR3 is TGCAGTGCGAAGACCTTAGCGGGAGAGAGGTACAATGAGCAGTTCTTC.

The sample holds many counts of this clonotype. The chain carries TRBV20-1 and TRBJ2-7; TRBD2 matches 9 bases. The CDR3 totals 16 residues. The ends lost 5 bases at V and 2 bases at J; junction bases unmatched: 13. Germline loops: CDR1 DFQATT, CDR2 SNEGSKA (reference sequence). DNA for the CDR3: TGCAGTGCTCCCAATCTACTAGGCGGGAGGGCCTACGAGCAGTACTTC. Its translation: CSAPNLLGGRAYEQYF.

This clonotype was counted at least ten times. The chain couples TRBV19 to TRBJ2-1; 7 nucleotides match TRBD1. Per the germline V gene, CDR1 is LNHDA and CDR2 is SQIVND (reference sequence). This CDR3 has 15 residues. The J segment lost 7 bases and the V segment lost 5 bases, leaving 11 bases of the junction unmatched. CDR3 region: CASSGSRDRGNEQFF. In DNA form, the CDR3 reads TGTGCCAGTAGTGGATCCCGGGACAGAGGGAATGAGCAGTTCTTC.

This clonotype came up many times. This sequence joins TRBV5-8 and TRBJ2-2; 11 bases map to TRBD2. The J segment lost 6 bases and the V segment lost 2 bases, leaving 3 bases of the junction unmatched. There are 15 residues in the CDR3. The germline gives CDR1 SGHTS, CDR2 YDEGEE. The CDR3 is CASSFASGGPGELFF. The CDR3 nucleotides read TGTGCCAGCAGCTTCGCTAGCGGGGGGCCCGGGGAGCTGTTTTTT.

This clonotype was found a few times. The CDR3 reads CASSQDTGSETQYF. CDR3 in DNA: TGTGCCAGCAGCCAAGATACGGGGTCAGAGACCCAGTACTTC. The rearrangement links TRBV4-2 to TRBJ2-5; D might be TRBD2 (5 bases). The CDR3 is 14 amino acids. Trimming removed 0 bases at V and 4 bases at J, with 9 bases between. Germline values: CDR1 LGHNA, CDR2 YNFKEQ.

This clonotype was detected many times. The chain carries TRBV24-1 and TRBJ2-1; TRBD2 aligns across 14 bases. Looked up from germline, CDR1 is KGHDR and CDR2 is SFDVKD. With V trimmed by 4 bases and J by 6 bases, 7 bases remained unmatched. CDR3 length equals 17 residues. The CDR3 here is CATSDQPGLAGANEQFF. The CDR3 nucleotides read TGTGCCACCAGTGACCAACCGGGACTAGCGGGAGCCAATGAGCAGTTCTTC.

This clonotype has at least ten counts. The chain has TRBV7-2 and TRBJ1-2; D not resolved. CDR3 length: 16 amino acids. From germline, CDR1 is SGHTA and CDR2 FQGNSA. The V and J ends lost 2 bases and 0 bases respectively, with 13 bases between them. DNA of the CDR3: TGTGCCAGCAGCTTAAGGCCCCAAGGTTCTAACTATGGCTACACCTTC. It yields the protein CASSLRPQGSNYGYTF.

This clonotype appeared a few times. This chain links TRBV29-1 with TRBJ2-1, with D uncertain. Germline values: CDR1 SQVTM, CDR2 ANQGSEA. The germline V and J ends were trimmed by 7 bases and 0 bases, with 7 bases remaining between them. CDR3 length: 12 residues. The CDR3 protein is CSAQSSYNEQFF. The CDR3 coding sequence is TGCAGCGCTCAGAGCTCCTACAATGAGCAGTTCTTC.

This clonotype was counted ten times or more. V gene TRBV3-1 combines with J gene TRBJ2-3; 9 bases are shared with TRBD2. Trimming cost V 4 bases and J 2 bases; bases outside gene matches: 10. CDR1 and CDR2 from the germline V gene are LGHDT and YNNKEL (reference sequence). This CDR3 is 17 amino acids long. CDR3 sequence (DNA): TGTGCCAGCAGCCTCCAATCGACTAGCGGCCCCACAGATACGCAGTATTTT. Translation gives CASSLQSTSGPTDTQYF.

This clonotype has ten or more counts. The chain is built from TRBV10-3 and TRBJ2-1; 7 nucleotides line up with TRBD1. CDR3 length equals 14 residues. Germline V gives CDR1 ENHRY, CDR2 SYGVKD. J was trimmed by 7 bases and V by 4 bases; bases with no gene match: 7. The CDR3: CAISATGKRNEQFF. The CDR3 DNA reads as TGTGCCATCAGTGCGACAGGGAAAAGGAATGAGCAGTTCTTC.

This clonotype was observed many times. The chain recombines TRBV7-6 with TRBJ2-1; D is possibly TRBD2 (6 bases). The CDR3 is made up of 16 amino acids. Germline-derived CDR1 and CDR2 are SGHVS and FNYEAQ. Trimming shortened V by 5 bases and J by 1 base, and 15 bases separated the two germline ends. The CDR3 region is CASSVRLVRSYNEQFF. CDR3 nucleotides: TGTGCCAGCAGCGTAAGACTAGTCAGGTCCTACAATGAGCAGTTCTTC.